The present TCR beta chain was sequenced within a study of blood T cell repertoires in COVID-19 (TCRdb year 2020). Some background on the complete study: Samples covering the acute and convalescent phases of COVID-19 were provided by collaborators in the United States, Italy and Spain. The prospective study material was composed of cDNA or gDNA derived from T cells, B-cell-depleted T cells, or PBMCs. Deeply sampled blood TCRbeta repertoires from subjects exposed to, actively infected with, or recovered from COVID-19 were included in the dataset. The repertoires were released in a freely available public database intended as a resource for research on the immune response to SARS-CoV-2. The samples were drawn from two sources: the first 160 participants of the ongoing ImmuneRACE study, and some 1,300 subjects contributed by 6 global collaborators. Nearly every sample came with metadata listing a de-identified subject ID, COVID-19 status, age in years and sex. HLA class I and class II types, where available, came from metadata supplied by the sample provider rather than from assay-based typing.

Concerning this clone: Its antigen specificity is not known. Base qualities are not at hand, and no much larger clone is one base apart.

Whole blood was collected in K2EDTA tubes by collaborating institutions according to the institutions' own protocols. For TCRbeta analysis, collaborators shipped samples in one of three forms: frozen whole blood, isolated PBMCs, or DNA extracted from either of those sample types. TCRbeta CDR3 regions were amplified from genomic DNA by means of the immunoSEQ Assay, a bias-controlled multiplex PCR. On the authors' methods: Within the assay, amplification of reference gene primers was used to estimate how many nucleated cells each sample contained. Sequence reads were collapsed and filtered to measure the absolute abundance of every unique TCRbeta CDR3 rearrangement. For each sample, productive Simpson clonality was calculated by taking the square root of Simpson's diversity index across productive rearrangements. What TCRdb holds here is the immuneACCESS table cut down to in-frame rearrangements. Part of the clones is not present; checked against another copy, under half of the missing clones reflect an unresolved V gene, and the others are unexplained. D and trimming come from the DNA, and the V and J calls and clone size come from that table. The sample records approximately 100,000 clones, 86% of which are singletons. The ten most abundant clones make up about 25% of the sample.

The germline V gene (reference sequence) provides CDR1 SEHNR and CDR2 FQNEAQ. Compared with germline, V lacks 6 bases and J lacks 6 bases; bases without a gene match: 2. The CDR3 numbers 13 residues from cysteine through phenylalanine. The entry retains the CDR3 DNA only, 39 bases that are in frame from base 1. Broader findings and caveats from the paper: Clinical and demographic metadata were provided uncurated, with the amount varying by source and participant.

The sequence is built from TRBV7-9 and TRBJ2-3; 11 nucleotides in the junction match TRBD2. The receptor's source is a human donor in a cohort sampled during active COVID-19. Sequences were obtained from peripheral blood. The CDR3 in this case is CASRTSGADTQYF. Read as DNA, the sequence is TGTGCCAGCAGGACTAGCGGGGCCGATACGCAGTATTTT. Full variable domain (CDR3 extended with the reference TRBV7-9 and TRBJ2-3 proteins): DTGVSQNPRHKITKRGQNVTFRCDPISEHNRLYWYRQTLGQGPEFLTYFQNEAQLEKSRLLSDRFSAERPKGSFSTLEIQRTEQGDSAMYLCASRTSGADTQYFGPGTRLTVL.